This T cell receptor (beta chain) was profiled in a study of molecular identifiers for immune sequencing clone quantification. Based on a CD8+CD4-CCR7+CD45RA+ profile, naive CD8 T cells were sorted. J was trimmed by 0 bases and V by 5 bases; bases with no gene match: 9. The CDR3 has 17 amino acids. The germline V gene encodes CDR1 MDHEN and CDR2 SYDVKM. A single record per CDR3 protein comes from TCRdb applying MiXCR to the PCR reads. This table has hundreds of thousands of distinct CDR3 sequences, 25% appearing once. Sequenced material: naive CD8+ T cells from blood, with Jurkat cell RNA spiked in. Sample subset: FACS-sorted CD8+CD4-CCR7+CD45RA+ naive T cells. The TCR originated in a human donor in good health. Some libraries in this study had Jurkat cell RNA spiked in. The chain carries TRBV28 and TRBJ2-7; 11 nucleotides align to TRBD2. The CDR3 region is CASSAQTLAGASYEQYF. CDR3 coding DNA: TGTGCCAGCAGTGCCCAAACACTAGCGGGAGCCTCCTACGAGCAGTACTTC.